The source of this TCR beta chain is a study of identical twins. General observations from the study: Modelling underestimated the level of out-of-frame TCR alpha sharing observed in monozygotic twins. Invariant T cells like MAIT and iNKT could partly confound the zero-insertion analyses.

The table lists this clonotype with a few counts. Its specificity is unknown. CDR1 is SNHLY, CDR2 FYNNEI, per germline. V lost 2 bases and J 0 bases, leaving 11 bases between the germline ends. The CDR3 contains 16 residues. A universal primer site came from template switching; cDNA carried unique molecular identifiers. TCRdb re-analysed the 5' RACE reads in MiXCR, keeping a single row per CDR3 protein. The sample lists around 470,000 distinct CDR3 sequences; around 14% were seen once. Another study also made use of these data, one on yellow fever vaccine responses in identical twins.

V gene TRBV2 combines with J gene TRBJ1-3; D is uncertain. The sequenced sample consisted of CD4+ T cells sorted from blood. This TCR derives from a woman between 18 and 29 years old in good health. The CDR3 coding sequence is TGTGCCAGCAGTGAATCGGCCAGGTTCTCTGGAAACACCATATATTTT. Translated, it gives CASSESARFSGNTIYF.